These 29 T cell receptor beta chains share one sample of origin, sequenced in a study of Ad26.COV2.S vaccination and SARS-CoV-2 variants. The table came from immunoSEQ multiplex PCR; TCRdb's copy has only in-frame clones and leaves some out. The sample carries about half a million clones, 80% to 90% recorded once. Regarding treatment: 19 received Ad26.COV2.S at low or high dose, single or two shots; a few received placebo; per-sample allocation not given. Following the first vaccine or placebo injection, samples were taken on day 63. Material: peripheral blood, obtained in a trial of Ad26.COV2.S vaccine versus placebo. These receptors came from a person between 18 and 60 years old who received the Ad26.COV2.S COVID-19 vaccine or a placebo.

This clone was counted a single time. V is TRBV2 and J is TRBJ2-2; D may be TRBD1 or TRBD2 (6 bases each). The CDR3 runs to 15 residues. The V and J ends lost 4 bases and 5 bases respectively, with 14 bases between them. CDR1 SNHLY and CDR2 FYNNEI come from the germline V gene. DNA of the CDR3: TGTGCCAGCAGTGGAGGGGGACTTAATACCGGGGAGCTGTTTTTT. It is translated as CASSGGGLNTGELFF.

This CDR3 reads CASSVGQEIYGYTF. The CDR3 bases are TGTGCCAGCAGCGTAGGACAGGAGATCTATGGCTACACCTTC. This chain uses TRBV9 with TRBJ1-2, with D possibly matching TRBD1 (6 bases). CDR1 SGDLS and CDR2 YYNGEE come from the germline V gene. The CDR3 sequence is 14 residues long. Trimming shortened V by 0 bases and J by 4 bases, and 10 bases separated the two germline ends.

The rearrangement uses TRBV6-5 and TRBJ1-3, with a tentative D call TRBD1 (6 bases). Per germline, CDR1 MNHEY and CDR2 SVGAGI. The CDR3 spans 14 residues. The V and J ends lost 6 bases and 0 bases respectively, with 9 bases between them. Here the CDR3 reads CASRQTGSGNTIYF. CDR3 nucleotide sequence: TGTGCCAGCAGGCAGACAGGCTCTGGAAACACCATATATTTT.

The V and J genes are TRBV7-2 and TRBJ2-1, with 9 bases identical to TRBD2. J lost 4 bases, V lost 0 bases, and 4 bases had no gene match. The CDR3 has 16 residues. Germline CDR1 reads SGHTA; CDR2 reads FQGNSA. CDR3 amino acids: CASSLAGTSLYNEQFF. The CDR3 DNA reads TGTGCCAGCAGCTTAGCTGGGACTAGCTTATACAATGAGCAGTTCTTC. The entire variable domain, with the rest obtained from reference TRBV7-2 and TRBJ2-1, is as follows: GAGVSQSPSNKVTEKGKDVELRCDPISGHTALYWYRQSLGQGLEFLIYFQGNSAPDKSGLPSDRFSAERTGGSVSTLTIQRTQQEDSAVYLCASSLAGTSLYNEQFFGPGTRLTVL.

This rearrangement joins TRBV2 to TRBJ1-4, with D perhaps matching TRBD1 (5 bases). The CDR3 spans 13 residues. Trimming pared 11 bases from V and 8 bases from J, leaving 18 bases between. Germline V lookup: CDR1 SNHLY, CDR2 FYNNEI. The CDR3 loop is CAGVGRVGEKLFF. The CDR3 DNA reads TGTGCCGGAGTGGGCAGGGTCGGAGAAAAACTGTTTTTT.

CDR3 in amino acids: CARSLFPSGRIYEQYF. CDR3 in DNA: TGTGCCAGAAGCTTGTTCCCTAGCGGGAGAATCTACGAGCAGTACTTC. The V gene is TRBV5-3, the J gene TRBJ2-7; 10 positions agree with TRBD2. TRBV5-3 is identified as an open reading frame with a role that is uncertain. This CDR3 region has 16 residues. The V and J ends lost 1 base and 3 bases, in that order; junction bases with no gene match: 7.

The gene calls are TRBV5-4 and TRBJ2-5; TRBD1 matches 9 bases. The germline V gene has CDR1 SGHNT and CDR2 YYREEE (reference sequence). The J segment lost 3 bases and the V segment lost 0 bases, leaving 3 bases of the junction unmatched. The CDR3 is made up of 15 amino acids. The CDR3 DNA reads as TGTGCCAGCAGCTTGGCCGGGACAGGGAAAGAGACCCAGTACTTC. This encodes CASSLAGTGKETQYF.

The V call is TRBV30, the J call TRBJ1-2; a weak D match, TRBD1 (6 bases). The CDR3 sequence is 14 residues long. The V end lost 3 bases, the J end lost 5 bases, and 16 bases lay between the germline ends. Germline assignment: CDR1 GTSNPN and CDR2 SVGIG (reference sequence). Here the CDR3 reads CAWSGGGTGYGYTF. In DNA, the CDR3 is TGTGCCTGGAGCGGAGGGGGTACGGGTTATGGCTACACCTTC.

The chain combines TRBV19 with TRBJ2-6; TRBD2 might be the D (5 bases). Between the trimmed V and J ends, which lost 10 bases and 4 bases, there was a span of 14 bases. This CDR3 is 14 amino acids long. Germline-derived CDR1 and CDR2 are LNHDA and SQIVND (reference sequence). The chain's CDR3 is CATGKASGANVLTF. The CDR3 bases are TGTGCCACGGGAAAGGCGTCGGGGGCCAACGTCCTGACTTTC.

The chain is built from TRBV3-1 (or the pseudogene TRBV3-2) and TRBJ2-5, with D maybe TRBD1 (6 bases). V gave up 2 bases and J gave up 1 base, with 14 bases separating them. Germline CDR1 is LGHDT and CDR2 is YNNKEL (reference sequence). The CDR3 covers 16 residues. Here the CDR3 reads CASSQTTGVPQETQYF. The CDR3 nucleotides read TGTGCCAGCAGCCAAACGACAGGCGTACCCCAAGAGACCCAGTACTTC.

The chain combines TRBV11-3 with TRBJ1-4; D may be TRBD1 (6 bases). V was shortened by 2 bases and J by 6 bases, with 13 bases between the two germline ends. The germline V gene encodes CDR1 SGHNT and CDR2 YENEEA. The CDR3 is made up of 15 amino acids. This CDR3 reads CASSLFRTVYEKLFF. The CDR3 nucleotides read TGTGCCAGCAGCTTATTCCGGACAGTCTATGAAAAACTGTTTTTT. Using reference TRBV11-3 and TRBJ1-4 for the parts outside the CDR3, the full variable domain is EAGVVQSPRYKIIEKKQPVAFWCNPISGHNTLYWYLQNLGQGPELLIRYENEEAVDDSQLPKDRFSAERLKGVDSTLKIQPAELGDSAVYLCASSLFRTVYEKLFFGSGTQLSVL.

V and J are TRBV6-1 and TRBJ1-4; perhaps TRBD1 as D (5 bases). Deletions cut 2 bases from V and 7 bases from J, with 14 bases between. The CDR3 consists of 15 residues. Germline loops: CDR1 MNHNS, CDR2 SASEGT. The CDR3 region has the DNA TGTGCCAGCAGTGAAACCAGGGTAATGAGTGAAAAACTGTTTTTT. It specifies CASSETRVMSEKLFF.

The chain combines TRBV7-9 with TRBJ2-1; D unclear. The CDR3 length is 14 residues. Trimming stripped 3 bases from V and 0 bases from J, with 6 bases between. Germline loops: CDR1 SEHNR, CDR2 FQNEAQ (reference sequence). The CDR3 spells CASSFTNSYNEQFF. DNA for the CDR3: TGTGCCAGCAGCTTTACCAACTCCTACAATGAGCAGTTCTTC.

V and J are TRBV5-1 and TRBJ1-3; TRBD1 agrees at 7 bases. Trimming cost V 0 bases and J 0 bases; bases outside gene matches: 12. CDR1 is SGHRS, CDR2 YFSETQ, per germline. The CDR3 is 19 residues long. The CDR3 loop is CASSLGIGRGDLSGNTIYF. CDR3 nucleotide sequence: TGCGCCAGCAGCTTGGGGATCGGCAGGGGGGACCTCTCTGGAAACACCATATATTTT.

This clone appeared a single time. This rearrangement joins TRBV20-1 to TRBJ1-2; unclear D gene. The germline CDR1 and CDR2 sequences are DFQATT and SNEGSKA (reference sequence). This CDR3 spans 10 amino acids. CDR3 in amino acids: CAPPSYGYTF. CDR3 in DNA: TGCGCCCCGCCCTCCTATGGCTACACCTTC.

This clone was observed once. J is TRBJ1-1 and V is TRBV11-1; 9 nucleotides agree with TRBD1. Losses at the gene ends were 6 bases for V and 0 bases for J; bases not matched to a gene: 8. CDR1 SGHAT and CDR2 FQDESV come from the germline V gene (reference sequence). The CDR3 is made up of 16 amino acids. CDR3 sequence: CASRPGTGIMNTEAFF. The CDR3 DNA reads TGTGCCAGCAGGCCCGGGACAGGGATAATGAACACTGAAGCTTTCTTT.

V and J are TRBV19 and TRBJ2-3; D might be TRBD1 or TRBD2, each matching 5 bases. The CDR3 consists of 18 residues. The V gene's germline CDR1 is LNHDA and CDR2 SQIVND (reference sequence). V was clipped by 4 bases and J by 0 bases, with 20 bases between them. This CDR3 is CASSTRKSQRGSTDTQYF. The DNA of the CDR3 is TGTGCCAGTAGTACCCGTAAATCACAGAGGGGTAGCACAGATACGCAGTATTTT.

This rearrangement joins TRBV24-1 to TRBJ1-5; D gene uncertain. Between the trimmed V and J ends, which lost 4 bases and 3 bases, there was a span of 12 bases. Germline values: CDR1 KGHDR, CDR2 SFDVKD. This CDR3 region has 15 residues. CDR3 sequence (DNA): TGTGCCACCAGTGAGGACGGAGGATACAATCAGCCCCAGCATTTT. This gives the protein CATSEDGGYNQPQHF.

V gene TRBV7-9 combines with J gene TRBJ1-5, with a weak D call TRBD1 (5 bases). The V gene lost 1 base and the J gene lost 5 bases, with 12 bases spanning the gap. Germline CDR1 SEHNR, CDR2 FQNEAQ (reference sequence). The CDR3 is 15 residues long. DNA of the CDR3: TGTGCCAGCAGCTTAGGGCAGGGTTCCCATCAGCCCCAGCATTTT. This sequence encodes CASSLGQGSHQPQHF.

The gene calls are TRBV2 and TRBJ2-1; no firm D call. Trimming pared 4 bases from V and 6 bases from J, leaving 10 bases between. Per the germline V gene, CDR1 is SNHLY and CDR2 is FYNNEI. The CDR3 length is 13 residues. CDR3 sequence reads: CASSVEATNEQFF. CDR3 DNA sequence: TGTGCCAGCAGTGTAGAGGCTACCAATGAGCAGTTCTTC.

J is TRBJ2-1 and V is TRBV3-1 (or the pseudogene TRBV3-2); the match to TRBD2 covers 15 bases. J gave up 5 bases and V 2 bases, and 4 bases lay outside the gene matches. CDR1 LGHDT and CDR2 YNNKEL come from the germline V gene (reference sequence). The CDR3 has 17 amino acids. The DNA of the CDR3 is TGTGCCAGCAGCCAATGGACTAGCGGGGGGGCCAACAATGAGCAGTTCTTC. It codes for CASSQWTSGGANNEQFF.

J is TRBJ1-2 and V is TRBV24-1; D remains unclear. Trimming shortened V by 6 bases and J by 5 bases, and 9 bases separated the two germline ends. Germline CDR1 reads KGHDR; CDR2 reads SFDVKD. The CDR3 consists of 12 residues. CDR3 residues: CATSPGGYGYTF. In nucleotides, the CDR3 is TGTGCCACCAGTCCGGGCGGATATGGCTACACCTTC.

The rearrangement links TRBV2 to TRBJ1-4; D ambiguous. V was pared by 4 bases and J by 0 bases, with 9 bases between. Germline values: CDR1 SNHLY, CDR2 FYNNEI. The CDR3 is 15 residues long. The CDR3 bases are TGTGCCAGCAGTGTGGGAGGTGCAACTAATGAAAAACTGTTTTTT. Protein product: CASSVGGATNEKLFF.

The rearrangement joins TRBV14 to TRBJ2-1; 11 nucleotides match TRBD2. Germline V gene sequence: CDR1 SGHDN, CDR2 FVKESK. The V gene end was trimmed by 5 bases and the J gene end by 10 bases; junction bases not matched to a gene: 4. The CDR3 sequence is 13 residues long. CDR3 coding DNA: TGTGCCAGCAGCTCCCGGACTAGCGGGGAGCAGTTCTTC. Translated: CASSSRTSGEQFF.

The V gene is TRBV20-1, the J gene TRBJ2-7, with D perhaps given as TRBD1 or TRBD2 (5 bases each). This CDR3 has 17 residues. The V gene's germline CDR1 is DFQATT and CDR2 SNEGSKA (reference sequence). Between the trimmed V and J ends, which lost 3 bases and 5 bases, there was a span of 26 bases. CDR3 nucleotide sequence: TGCAGTGCTAGTAGGGGAATCGGGGCAGCAAAGATCGACGAGCAGTACTTC. Protein: CSASRGIGAAKIDEQYF.

For this clone: Different DNA sequences within this sample yield the same CDR3. This chain links TRBV6-5 with TRBJ1-2; the D is unclear. Germline V gene data show CDR1 as MNHEY and CDR2 as SVGAGI. CDR3 length: 13 residues. V lost 6 bases and J lost 2, with 10 bases in between. CDR3 nucleotide sequence: TGTGCCAGCAGAGCCGGGCAGAACTATGGCTACACCTTC. It is translated as CASRAGQNYGYTF.

The CDR3 region is CASSVAGGPSEQYF. The CDR3, as DNA: TGTGCCAGCAGCGTAGCGGGAGGGCCGAGCGAGCAGTACTTC. The chain uses TRBV3-1 (or the pseudogene TRBV3-2) and TRBJ2-7; 11 bases are shared with TRBD2. CDR3 length: 14 residues. The germline CDR1 and CDR2 sequences are LGHDT and YNNKEL (reference sequence). The junction had 6 bases not matched to a gene; V was cut back by 5 bases and J by 6 bases.

The genes are TRBV28 and TRBJ2-7; D may be TRBD1 (6 bases). V lost 1 base and J 5 bases, leaving 12 bases between the germline ends. From germline, CDR1 is MDHEN and CDR2 SYDVKM. The length of the CDR3 is 14 residues. CDR3 sequence reads: CASSLFQGFHEQYF. CDR3 coding DNA: TGTGCCAGCAGTTTATTTCAGGGGTTCCACGAGCAGTACTTC.

The chain combines TRBV18 with TRBJ2-7, with 15 bases matching TRBD2. Germline CDR1 is KGHSH and CDR2 is LQKENI. This CDR3 has 16 residues. V lost 4 bases and J lost 3; bases outside the gene matches: 4. The CDR3 loop reads CASSLGTSGRIYEQYF. The CDR3 DNA sequence: TGTGCCAGCTCACTGGGGACTAGCGGGAGGATCTACGAGCAGTACTTC.